Shown below are 10 T cell receptor beta chains from a single sample sequenced in a study of T cell repertoires in cytomegalovirus infection. TCRdb ran MiXCR on the reads and lists one entry per CDR3 protein. The profile shows about 160,000 distinct CDR3 sequences, about a fifth of them singletons. The antigens for these receptors are not known. Material: CD8+ T cells from cultured PBMCs, obtained from culture after CMV antigen stimulation. The receptors come from a human donor in good health (CMV status not recorded). Some clones in this sample may be carry-over from other donors' samples.

The table lists this clonotype with many counts. The rearrangement uses TRBV7-2 and TRBJ1-4, with D unclear. Between the trimmed V and J ends, which lost 5 bases and 0 bases, there was a span of 7 bases. Germline CDR1 is SGHTA and CDR2 is FQGNSA. The CDR3 covers 14 residues. As DNA, the CDR3 is TGTGCCAGCAGCCGACGCGCAACTAATGAAAAACTGTTTTTT. It specifies CASSRRATNEKLFF. Supplemented by reference TRBV7-2 and TRBJ1-4, the full variable domain reads GAGVSQSPSNKVTEKGKDVELRCDPISGHTALYWYRQSLGQGLEFLIYFQGNSAPDKSGLPSDRFSAERTGGSVSTLTIQRTQQEDSAVYLCASSRRATNEKLFFGSGTQLSVL.

V usage is TRBV7-2 and J usage is TRBJ2-7; 7 bases agree with TRBD2. The trim removed 6 bases at V and 5 bases at J, leaving 7 bases unmatched. The CDR3 runs 13 residues. The germline V gene has CDR1 SGHTA and CDR2 FQGNSA. The CDR3 nucleotides read TGTGCCAGCAGTTCCATAACTAGCGACGAGCAGTACTTC. Protein sequence: CASSSITSDEQYF.

This clonotype appeared a few times. The V and J genes are TRBV7-2 and TRBJ2-1; the match to TRBD2 covers 10 bases. CDR1 is SGHTA and CDR2 is FQGNSA in the germline V gene. Trimming took 5 bases from V and 8 from J; bases not matched to a gene: 18. The CDR3 covers 18 residues. The CDR3, as DNA: TGTGCCAGCAGCCCCCGAAGGCCTAGCGGGAGAGAGTGGCATGAGCAGTTCTTC. It is translated as CASSPRRPSGREWHEQFF.

This clonotype occurred a few times. The chain links TRBV7-9 to TRBJ1-4; 8 positions match TRBD1. CDR3 length: 14 residues. CDR1 is SEHNR, CDR2 FQNEAQ, per germline (reference sequence). The junction had 6 bases not matched to a gene; V was cut back by 5 bases and J by 7 bases. CDR3 sequence reads: CASSHPDRGEKLFF. DNA for the CDR3: TGTGCCAGCAGCCACCCCGACAGGGGTGAAAAACTGTTTTTT.

V gene TRBV2 combines with J gene TRBJ1-2; 10 bases are shared with TRBD1. V lost 5 bases to trimming and J lost 8 bases; unmatched junction nucleotides: 5. CDR1 is SNHLY, CDR2 FYNNEI, per germline. The CDR3 is made up of 13 amino acids. CDR3 sequence reads: CASSPGTGEGYTF. The CDR3 region has the DNA TGTGCCAGCAGTCCCGGGACAGGGGAGGGCTACACCTTC.

The chain recombines TRBV7-2 with TRBJ2-1; D is undetermined. The CDR3 length is 13 residues. V lost 5 bases, J lost 6 bases, and 11 bases lay in between. Germline V lookup: CDR1 SGHTA, CDR2 FQGNSA. The chain's CDR3 is CASSPLGGNEQFF. CDR3 nucleotide sequence: TGTGCCAGCAGCCCCCTGGGCGGCAATGAGCAGTTCTTC.

The chain recombines TRBV14 with TRBJ1-1, with D possibly being TRBD1 (6 bases). Germline V gene data show CDR1 as SGHDN and CDR2 as FVKESK. The CDR3 loop spans 17 amino acids. The V end lost 0 bases, the J end lost 0 bases, and 14 bases lay between the germline ends. DNA for the CDR3: TGTGCCAGCAGCCAAGACAGGGGCGAAGAATTGAACACTGAAGCTTTCTTT. Translation gives CASSQDRGEELNTEAFF.

V usage is TRBV6-2 or TRBV6-3 and J usage is TRBJ2-5, with D unclear. With 4 bases removed from V and 5 bases from J, the gap between germline ends came to 11 bases. Germline-derived CDR1 and CDR2 are MNHEY and SVGEGT. This CDR3 is built from 13 residues. The CDR3 DNA sequence: TGTGCCAGCAGTTTTGACATCTGGGAGACCCAGTACTTC. This encodes CASSFDIWETQYF.

This chain links TRBV7-2 with TRBJ1-1; weak D call: TRBD1 (5 bases). V was clipped by 4 bases and J by 3 bases, with 27 bases between them. Germline lookup yields CDR1 SGHTA and CDR2 FQGNSA. This CDR3 contains 19 residues. The CDR3 loop is CASSSHFEGSVVKDTEAFF. The CDR3 DNA reads as TGTGCCAGCAGCTCTCACTTTGAGGGGTCTGTTGTGAAGGACACTGAAGCTTTCTTT.

The chain employs TRBV15 and TRBJ2-1; D is uncertain. V dropped 1 base and J dropped 8 bases, with 15 bases sitting between them. The CDR3 sequence is 15 residues long. CDR1 is LNHNV and CDR2 is YYDKDF in the germline V gene (reference sequence). The chain's CDR3 is CATSRGPDLEDEQFF. The DNA of the CDR3 is TGTGCCACCAGCAGAGGTCCGGATTTAGAGGATGAGCAGTTCTTC.